The entry below gives a single TCR beta chain sequence along with its context. Produced via immunoSEQ multiplex PCR; TCRdb's table is partial and in-frame only. The data show around 200,000 clones, with approximately 80% seen just once and about 10% held by the top ten. This specimen comes from a study of blood T cell repertoires in COVID-19. At the level of the study: Sites in the United States, Italy and Spain provided acute and convalescent COVID-19 samples.

Trimming removed 8 bases from V and 13 bases from J, with 15 bases in between. Germline CDR1 is MNHEY and CDR2 is SVGAGI. The CDR3 has 12 residues. The rearrangement uses TRBV6-5 and TRBJ1-6; D remains unclear. The sample was peripheral blood. The receptor was derived from an elderly woman with acute or convalescent COVID-19. For the CDR3, the DNA is TGTGCCAGCGCCCCCACCCTTACTCCCCTCCACTTT. Translating gives CASAPTLTPLHF.